What follows are 19 T cell receptor beta chains derived from one specimen sequenced in a study of glioma-infiltrating T cells. TCR alpha and beta CDR3 regions were amplified from RNA using iRepertoire nested multiplex PCR. TCRdb re-analysed the multiplex PCR reads in MiXCR, keeping a single row per CDR3 protein. The repertoire includes 300,000 to 450,000 distinct CDR3 sequences, roughly two fifths of them detected once, and more than 10% sits in the top ten. The sample taken for sequencing was glioma tissue, nonneoplastic brain tissue, or PBMCs (not recorded which). These receptors came from a human donor with low-grade glioma or glioblastoma, undergoing nonglioma brain surgery, or in good health (not recorded which).

The count of this clonotype is one. One junction end does not reproduce the germline sequence, and a read error may be involved. V usage is TRBV20-1 and J usage is TRBJ2-2; unclear D gene. The CDR3 covers 15 residues. Per the germline V gene, CDR1 is DFQATT and CDR2 is SNEGSKA (reference sequence). In DNA, the CDR3 is TGCGGTGCTAGAAACTGGGCCGAGAACACCGGGGAGCTGTTTTTT. This translates into CGARNWAENTGELFF.

This clonotype was recorded a few times. The rearrangement uses TRBV20-1 and TRBJ2-1; 9 bases fit TRBD2. CDR1 is DFQATT, CDR2 SNEGSKA, per germline (reference sequence). The CDR3 runs 13 residues. V shed 7 bases and J 3 bases; nucleotides not matched to a gene: 4. For the CDR3, the DNA is TGCAGTGGACTACTAGCGGGCTACAATGAGCAGTTCTTC. Protein product: CSGLLAGYNEQFF.

This clonotype was seen a handful of times. V gene TRBV27 combines with J gene TRBJ1-1, with D perhaps matching TRBD1 (6 bases). CDR1 and CDR2 (germline): MNHEY, SMNVEV (reference sequence). V was cut by 0 bases and J by 5 bases, with 13 bases left in between. The CDR3 totals 15 residues. CDR3 amino acids: CASSLSVGGYTEAFF. CDR3 DNA sequence: TGTGCCAGCAGTTTATCGGTAGGGGGGTATACTGAAGCTTTCTTT.

This clonotype came up a few times. This chain connects TRBV6-1 to TRBJ2-7; TRBD2 is a possible D gene (6 bases). The V end was cut by 5 bases, the J end by 0 bases, with 14 bases between. The CDR3 is made up of 15 amino acids. The germline V gene encodes CDR1 MNHNS and CDR2 SASEGT. CDR3 in DNA: TGTGCCAGCAGTCAGACCGGGAGTTTCTCCTACGAGCAGTACTTC. Its translation: CASSQTGSFSYEQYF.

This clonotype was observed a few times. This chain uses TRBV6-6 with TRBJ2-7; D remains ambiguous. There are 15 residues in the CDR3. V was cut by 0 bases and J by 2 bases, with 11 bases left in between. Per germline, CDR1 MNHNY and CDR2 SVGAGI (reference sequence). The CDR3 reads CASSYSRVYPYEQYF. CDR3 coding DNA: TGTGCCAGCAGTTACTCCAGAGTATATCCCTACGAGCAGTACTTC.

This clonotype was counted only a few times. The chain links TRBV6-2 or TRBV6-3 to TRBJ1-1; no firm D call. The CDR3 is 15 amino acids. The germline V gene encodes CDR1 MNHEY and CDR2 SVGEGT. V lost 2 bases and J 3 bases, leaving 13 bases between the germline ends. The CDR3 DNA sequence: TGTGCCAGCAGTTACCCGGGTCCCAGGCACACTGAAGCTTTCTTT. Its protein product is CASSYPGPRHTEAFF.

This clonotype was counted ten times or more. This chain links TRBV15 with TRBJ2-3; D is undetermined. The germline V and J ends were trimmed by 5 bases and 1 base, with 10 bases remaining between them. Germline V CDR1 and CDR2: LNHNV, YYDKDF (reference sequence). This CDR3 has 14 residues. This chain's CDR3 is CATSPVGRTDTQYF. CDR3 DNA sequence: TGTGCCACCAGCCCGGTGGGTCGCACAGATACGCAGTATTTT. Looking up the rest from reference TRBV15 and TRBJ2-3 gives the full variable domain: DAMVIQNPRYQVTQFGKPVTLSCSQTLNHNVMYWYQQKSSQAPKLLFHYYDKDFNNEADTPDNFQSRRPNTSFCFLDIRSPGLGDTAMYLCATSPVGRTDTQYFGPGTRLTVL.

This chain connects TRBV7-2 to TRBJ2-7; 9 positions agree with TRBD2. Germline V gene sequence: CDR1 SGHTA, CDR2 FQGNSA. V dropped 3 bases and J dropped 7; count of bases not matched to a gene: 13. This CDR3 is built from 16 residues. In DNA, the CDR3 is TGTGCCAGCAGCTTGGGCGGGGGGGCCAGCTACGAGGAGCAGTACTTC. It specifies CASSLGGGASYEEQYF.

This rearrangement joins TRBV7-2 to TRBJ2-1, with D unclear. Trimming shortened V by 5 bases and J by 7 bases, and 15 bases separated the two germline ends. Germline loops: CDR1 SGHTA, CDR2 FQGNSA. The length of the CDR3 is 14 residues. Written as DNA, the CDR3 is TGTGCCAGCAGCCCTTTCCCTATGACGAATGAGCAGTTCTTC. This gives the protein CASSPFPMTNEQFF.

For this clonotype: A much larger clone lies a single base off, so this may be a read error. V and J are TRBV6-1 and TRBJ2-7; either TRBD1 or TRBD2 may supply D (5 bases each). The CDR3 loop spans 14 amino acids. Germline loops: CDR1 MNHNS, CDR2 SASEGT. V lost 7 bases and J 7 bases, leaving 20 bases between the germline ends. Here the CDR3 DNA reads TGTGCCAGCACGGGGCGAAAGAGGACCAATGAGCAGTACTTC. It codes for CASTGRKRTNEQYF.

This clonotype was observed at least ten times. The chain is built from TRBV6-2 or TRBV6-3 and TRBJ2-1; no definite D call. The germline V gene encodes CDR1 MNHEY and CDR2 SVGEGT. The ends were cut back, 0 bases at V and 5 bases at J, with 5 bases in the middle. The CDR3 length is 13 residues. The CDR3 spells CASSYSRHNEQFF. The CDR3 nucleotides read TGTGCCAGCAGTTACTCGCGTCACAATGAGCAGTTCTTC.

The chain has TRBV20-1 and TRBJ2-1; a possible D gene is TRBD2 (5 bases). This CDR3 contains 15 residues. Germline lookup yields CDR1 DFQATT and CDR2 SNEGSKA (reference sequence). Trimming shortened V by 3 bases and J by 6 bases, and 18 bases separated the two germline ends. The CDR3 protein is CSARFPPRALNEQFF. The DNA for the CDR3 is TGCAGTGCTAGGTTCCCCCCGCGGGCCCTCAATGAGCAGTTCTTC.

The gene calls are TRBV4-1 and TRBJ1-1, with unresolved D. The CDR3 covers 13 residues. Germline values: CDR1 MGHRA, CDR2 YSYEKL. V was clipped by 5 bases and J by 5 bases, with 12 bases between them. DNA for the CDR3: TGCGCCAGCAGCGCCCGAATGGGAACTGAAGCTTTCTTT. It yields the protein CASSARMGTEAFF.

A remark on this clonotype: A much larger clone lies one base from this, so it may be a read error. The V call is TRBV28, the J call TRBJ2-1; D remains unclear. This CDR3 region has 14 residues. V was trimmed by 7 bases and J by 8 bases, leaving 18 bases between them. The germline CDR1 and CDR2 sequences are MDHEN and SYDVKM. The CDR3 coding sequence is TGTGCCAGCAAATACCCCACAGAGTCCGATGAGCAGTTCTTC. This translates into CASKYPTESDEQFF.

In this sample, this clonotype turned up a few times. The V gene is TRBV7-2, the J gene TRBJ2-1, with 11 bases aligning to TRBD2. The CDR3 spans 15 residues. The germline V gene encodes CDR1 SGHTA and CDR2 FQGNSA. The J segment lost 10 bases and the V segment lost 5 bases, leaving 10 bases of the junction unmatched. In DNA form, the CDR3 reads TGTGCCAGCAGCCCTGATAGCGGGAGGGCTGAGGAGCAGTTCTTC. Residues: CASSPDSGRAEEQFF.

The V gene is TRBV5-1, the J gene TRBJ1-5; 7 bases match TRBD1. Trimming removed 4 bases from V and 6 bases from J; junction bases left unmatched: 13. The germline V gene encodes CDR1 SGHRS and CDR2 YFSETQ. The CDR3 is 16 residues long. The DNA of the CDR3 is TGCGCCAGCAGCGTGTCCGCTACAGGGGAGGGTCAGCCCCAGCATTTT. Translation: CASSVSATGEGQPQHF.

Notes on this clonotype: Just one base apart from a much larger clone, this may be a read error. The rearrangement uses TRBV20-1 and TRBJ1-5, with D tentatively TRBD1 (6 bases). Looked up from germline, CDR1 is DFQATT and CDR2 is SNEGSKA (reference sequence). This CDR3 has 14 amino acids. The CDR3 DNA is TGCAGTGCTAGAGGCCTACAGGGAAATCGGCCCCAGCATTTT. Residues: CSARGLQGNRPQHF.

This clonotype was observed a few times. CDR3 bases: TGTGCCAGCAGTTACAGCGGGAGAAGCTCAGATACGCAGTATTTT. It codes for CASSYSGRSSDTQYF. The rearrangement joins TRBV6-2 or TRBV6-3 to TRBJ2-3, with 8 positions matching TRBD2. Trimming removed 2 bases from V and 4 bases from J; junction bases left unmatched: 5. The CDR3 has 15 amino acids. The germline gives CDR1 MNHEY, CDR2 SVGEGT.

To note about this clonotype: A much larger clone is a single base away; this may be a read error. The V call is TRBV6-1, the J call TRBJ2-1; TRBD2 aligns across 9 bases. The germline CDR1 and CDR2 sequences are MNHNS and SASEGT. The CDR3 consists of 17 residues. The CDR3 loop is CASSRGLAGVPYNEQLF. In DNA, the CDR3 is TGTGCCAGCTCCCGGGGATTAGCGGGAGTACCCTACAATGAGCAGCTCTTC.